Below, one T cell receptor beta chain is given with its context. As yet, its antigen is unknown. These data are taken from a study of monozygotic twins with inflammatory bowel disease. This CDR3 spans 15 amino acids. Looked up from germline, CDR1 is LNHNV and CDR2 is YYDKDF (reference sequence). General study points: Healthy twins showed more clonotype sharing with others than IBD patients, especially patients with disease activity.

The authors used approximately 3.5 ug of total RNA per TCR library. Samples each yielded cDNA through eight separate reactions. Each CDR3 protein gets one entry in TCRdb, which reprocessed the 5' RACE reads and gives no DNA. In total, the table holds approximately 400,000 distinct CDR3 sequences. The sequence came from a human donor with ulcerative colitis or Crohn's disease, or a healthy co-twin of an affected twin (not recorded which). Sequencing used blood. J is TRBJ2-7 and V is TRBV15; the D call from TCRdb, TRBD2, cannot be confirmed without DNA. This CDR3 reads CATSTGGPSSYEQYF.